The 28 T cell receptor beta chains presented below share a single source sample, sequenced in a study of T cell responses to AZD1222 COVID-19 vaccine. Data came from immunoSEQ multiplex PCR; TCRdb stores just in-frame clones and leaves some out. The data hold approximately 64,000 clones, with roughly 84% observed a single time. The material was peripheral blood, obtained on day 0 of AZD1222 vaccination. The receptors here all came from an adult in good health.

The V and J genes are TRBV7-9 and TRBJ1-2, with unresolved D. The CDR3 contains 13 residues. Germline V lookup: CDR1 SEHNR, CDR2 FQNEAQ (reference sequence). The V and J ends lost 5 bases and 8 bases respectively, with 15 bases between them. The CDR3 sequence: CASSPKDHSGYTF. The CDR3 DNA reads TGTGCCAGCAGCCCGAAGGACCACTCGGGCTACACCTTC. Full variable domain (outside the CDR3, taken from reference TRBV7-9 and TRBJ1-2): DTGVSQNPRHKITKRGQNVTFRCDPISEHNRLYWYRQTLGQGPEFLTYFQNEAQLEKSRLLSDRFSAERPKGSFSTLEIQRTEQGDSAMYLCASSPKDHSGYTFGSGTRLTVV.

This clone was counted between two and nine times. The chain recombines TRBV2 with TRBJ1-3; possibly TRBD1 for D (5 bases). Germline assignment: CDR1 SNHLY and CDR2 FYNNEI. The CDR3 length is 18 residues. Trimming removed 4 bases from V and 4 bases from J, with 23 bases in between. In nucleotides, the CDR3 is TGTGCCAGCAGTGTAGGTCCCACCGCGGGGGGAACGGGAAACACCATATATTTT. It yields the protein CASSVGPTAGGTGNTIYF.

J is TRBJ1-1 and V is TRBV6-6; no clear D gene. V shed 6 bases and J shed 1 base, with 9 bases lying between them. Germline-derived CDR1 and CDR2 are MNHNY and SVGAGI (reference sequence). This CDR3 has 13 amino acids. CDR3: CASSSGWNTEAFF. CDR3 nucleotide sequence: TGTGCCAGCAGCTCCGGCTGGAACACTGAAGCTTTCTTT.

The chain combines TRBV11-3 with TRBJ2-1; the match to TRBD2 covers 9 bases. V was pared by 10 bases and J by 2 bases, with 9 bases of the junction left unmatched. The CDR3 has 15 residues. Germline CDR1 and CDR2: SGHNT and YENEEA. The CDR3 reads CATTAGGSAYNEQFF. CDR3 DNA sequence: TGTGCCACCACAGCGGGAGGAAGTGCCTACAATGAGCAGTTCTTC.

The chain recombines TRBV28 with TRBJ1-2; D is unclear. CDR1 MDHEN and CDR2 SYDVKM come from the germline V gene. V lost 3 bases to trimming and J lost 0 bases, with 11 bases between them. This CDR3 is 15 amino acids long. For the CDR3, the DNA is TGTGCCAGCAGTTTTGGCAGTACCTCTAACTATGGCTACACCTTC. Translating it yields CASSFGSTSNYGYTF.

The rearrangement links TRBV5-4 to TRBJ2-5; TRBD2 is a possible D gene (6 bases). Per germline, CDR1 SGHNT and CDR2 YYREEE (reference sequence). Trimming pared 4 bases from V and 1 base from J, leaving 11 bases between. This CDR3 spans 14 amino acids. The CDR3 region has the DNA TGTGCCAGCAGCCCGAAGCGGGTCCAAGAGACCCAGTACTTC. Its protein is CASSPKRVQETQYF.

The chain has TRBV19 and TRBJ2-1, with D possibly called TRBD1 or TRBD2 (6 bases each). V lost 10 bases, J lost 6 bases, and 19 bases lay in between. This CDR3 spans 14 amino acids. Germline values: CDR1 LNHDA, CDR2 SQIVND (reference sequence). The CDR3 loop is CATTRGAEGNEQFF. As DNA, the CDR3 is TGTGCCACTACTAGGGGGGCTGAGGGCAATGAGCAGTTCTTC.

This clone has just a few counts. The chain carries TRBV5-4 and TRBJ1-5, with D possibly matching TRBD1 (6 bases). The CDR3 is 13 amino acids. The V end lost 0 bases, the J end lost 9 bases, and 10 bases lay between the germline ends. Germline values: CDR1 SGHNT, CDR2 YYREEE (reference sequence). The CDR3 bases are TGTGCCAGCAGCTTGGACCCCAGGGGGCCCCAGCATTTT. It is translated as CASSLDPRGPQHF.

The genes are TRBV27 and TRBJ1-1; D unresolved. V was pared by 2 bases and J by 4 bases, with 8 bases between. Per germline, CDR1 MNHEY and CDR2 SMNVEV (reference sequence). The CDR3 is made up of 13 amino acids. The CDR3 sequence is CASSLVGSTEAFF. The CDR3 nucleotides are TGTGCCAGCAGTTTAGTAGGGAGCACTGAAGCTTTCTTT.

V and J are TRBV5-1 and TRBJ2-3; possible D gene TRBD2, 6 bases. CDR1 and CDR2 from the germline V gene are SGHRS and YFSETQ. CDR3 length: 13 residues. V lost 9 bases, J lost 2 bases, and 13 bases lay in between. The CDR3 DNA reads TGCGCCACCGGGCGCGGGGTCACAGATACGCAGTATTTT. Translation: CATGRGVTDTQYF. Looking up the rest from reference TRBV5-1 and TRBJ2-3 gives the full variable domain: KAGVTQTPRYLIKTRGQQVTLSCSPISGHRSVSWYQQTPGQGLQFLFEYFSETQRNKGNFPGRFSGRQFSNSRSEMNVSTLELGDSALYLCATGRGVTDTQYFGPGTRLTVL.

The chain couples TRBV10-2 to TRBJ1-1; 8 bases match TRBD1. Germline CDR1 WSHSY, CDR2 SAAADI. CDR3 length: 13 amino acids. Trimming cost V 6 bases and J 2 bases; bases outside gene matches: 2. This CDR3 reads CASRDRVNTEAFF. The CDR3, as DNA: TGCGCCAGCAGGGACAGGGTTAACACTGAAGCTTTCTTT.

The rearrangement joins TRBV5-4 to TRBJ1-2, with TRBD1 as a possible D gene (5 bases). The CDR3 length is 11 residues. The V gene lost 3 bases and the J gene lost 14 bases, with 14 bases spanning the gap. Looked up from germline, CDR1 is SGHNT and CDR2 is YYREEE (reference sequence). CDR3 sequence: CASSYDSQSTF. The CDR3 DNA reads as TGTGCCAGCAGCTACGACAGTCAATCTACCTTC.

J is TRBJ1-1 and V is TRBV29-1; D is unresolved. Germline lookup yields CDR1 SQVTM and CDR2 ANQGSEA. This CDR3 region has 11 residues. Between the trimmed V and J ends, which lost 6 bases and 3 bases, there was a span of 8 bases. CDR3 nucleotides: TGCAGCGTCGGAAGCGACACTGAAGCTTTCTTT. Protein product: CSVGSDTEAFF. The entire variable domain, with the rest obtained from reference TRBV29-1 and TRBJ1-1, is as follows: SAVISQKPSRDICQRGTSLTIQCQVDSQVTMMFWYRQQPGQSLTLIATANQGSEATYESGFVIDKFPISRPNLTFSTLTVSNMSPEDSSIYLCSVGSDTEAFFGQGTRLTVV.

This chain joins TRBV19 and TRBJ1-1; D is unclear. The germline V gene has CDR1 LNHDA and CDR2 SQIVND (reference sequence). The CDR3 totals 13 residues. Trimming cost V 10 bases and J 5 bases, with 17 bases left between them. CDR3 nucleotides: TGTGCCACCGGATCCGGGCGCGGGACTGAAGCTTTCTTT. Amino acid sequence: CATGSGRGTEAFF.

This rearrangement joins TRBV11-1 to TRBJ2-1, with D perhaps TRBD1 or TRBD2 (5 bases each). Deletions cut 5 bases from V and 2 bases from J, with 13 bases between. This CDR3 contains 15 residues. Germline V CDR1 and CDR2: SGHAT, FQDESV (reference sequence). The CDR3 DNA is TGTGCCAGCAGCCGGGGCAGGGCGGCCTACAATGAGCAGTTCTTC. Residues: CASSRGRAAYNEQFF.

This chain connects TRBV19 to TRBJ1-2; 8 positions agree with TRBD1. The V gene end was trimmed by 7 bases and the J gene end by 4 bases; junction bases not matched to a gene: 8. Per the germline V gene, CDR1 is LNHDA and CDR2 is SQIVND (reference sequence). CDR3 length: 14 amino acids. This CDR3 reads CASTRGQGLYGYTF. CDR3 DNA: TGTGCCAGTACCCGAGGACAGGGTCTCTATGGCTACACCTTC. Looking up the rest from reference TRBV19 and TRBJ1-2 gives the full variable domain: DGGITQSPKYLFRKEGQNVTLSCEQNLNHDAMYWYRQDPGQGLRLIYYSQIVNDFQKGDIAEGYSVSREKKESFPLTVTSAQKNPTAFYLCASTRGQGLYGYTFGSGTRLTVV.

The J gene is TRBJ2-7, the V gene TRBV2; 11 bases align to TRBD1. The V and J ends lost 6 bases and 1 base, in that order; junction bases with no gene match: 2. CDR1 and CDR2 (germline): SNHLY, FYNNEI. The CDR3 contains 14 residues. The CDR3 DNA follows: TGTGCCAGCAGCAGGGACAGGGGGTCCTACGAGCAGTACTTC. Protein sequence: CASSRDRGSYEQYF.

The chain has TRBV7-8 and TRBJ2-7; TRBD1 aligns across 7 bases. This CDR3 spans 16 amino acids. Germline CDR1 is SGHVS and CDR2 is FQNEAQ. With 2 bases clipped from V and 2 bases from J, the junction kept 9 bases outside the gene matches. As DNA, the CDR3 is TGTGCCAGCAGCTTACCTCGGACAGGTGGGACCTACGAGCAGTACTTC. Translation gives CASSLPRTGGTYEQYF.

This clone was observed a handful of times. The chain is built from TRBV28 and TRBJ1-2; the D is unclear. The V end was cut by 5 bases, the J end by 5 bases, with 21 bases between. The CDR3 runs 16 residues. Germline CDR1 is MDHEN and CDR2 is SYDVKM. The DNA of the CDR3 is TGTGCCAGCAGTCCACCCCCGGGGAGGGTAAGGTATGGCTACACCTTC. Translating it yields CASSPPPGRVRYGYTF.

V gene TRBV28 combines with J gene TRBJ2-5; TRBD2 might be the D (6 bases). CDR1 is MDHEN and CDR2 is SYDVKM in the germline V gene. The V gene lost 8 bases and the J gene lost 4 bases, with 11 bases spanning the gap. This CDR3 is 12 amino acids long. The chain's CDR3 is CASSGAPETQYF. CDR3 DNA sequence: TGTGCCAGCTCGGGAGCCCCAGAGACCCAGTACTTC.

This chain links TRBV11-2 with TRBJ1-2; D is ambiguous. The ends were cut back, 3 bases at V and 2 bases at J, with 10 bases in the middle. The CDR3 extends over 14 amino acids. Germline CDR1 SGHAT, CDR2 FQNNGV. This CDR3 is CASSLMALNYGYTF. In DNA form, the CDR3 reads TGTGCCAGCAGCTTGATGGCCTTAAACTATGGCTACACCTTC. The variable domain in full, with the rest retrieved from reference TRBV11-2 and TRBJ1-2, is EAGVAQSPRYKIIEKRQSVAFWCNPISGHATLYWYQQILGQGPKLLIQFQNNGVVDDSQLPKDRFSAERLKGVDSTLKIQPAKLEDSAVYLCASSLMALNYGYTFGSGTRLTVV.

The genes are TRBV11-2 and TRBJ2-3; D may be TRBD2 (7 bases). The ends were cut back, 5 bases at V and 3 bases at J, with 24 bases in the middle. The germline V gene encodes CDR1 SGHAT and CDR2 FQNNGV. CDR3 length: 18 residues. The CDR3 spells CASSLTTQGRGKTDTQYF. Here the CDR3 DNA reads TGTGCCAGCAGCCTAACCACCCAGGGGCGGGGGAAGACAGATACGCAGTATTTT.

The V gene is TRBV25-1, the J gene TRBJ2-6; TRBD2 is a possible D gene (5 bases). V dropped 8 bases and J dropped 4 bases, with 12 bases sitting between them. This CDR3 has 14 residues. Germline V gene sequence: CDR1 MGHDK, CDR2 SYGVNS. The CDR3 DNA follows: TGTGCCAGCCTAGGGAGTCCCGGGGCCAACGTCCTGACTTTC. Its translation is CASLGSPGANVLTF. Supplemented by reference TRBV25-1 and TRBJ2-6, the full variable domain reads EADIYQTPRYLVIGTGKKITLECSQTMGHDKMYWYQQDPGMELHLIHYSYGVNSTEKGDLSSESTVSRIRTEHFPLTLESARPSHTSQYLCASLGSPGANVLTFGAGSRLTVL.

In its sample, this clone was seen once. V usage is TRBV14 and J usage is TRBJ1-2, with a weak D call TRBD1 (6 bases). CDR1 and CDR2 from the germline V gene are SGHDN and FVKESK. The CDR3 is 14 residues long. V lost 6 bases to trimming and J lost 3 bases, with 14 bases between them. The CDR3: CASSPVGGHYGYTF. In DNA, the CDR3 is TGTGCCAGCAGTCCGGTAGGGGGGCACTATGGCTACACCTTC.

The chain combines TRBV4-3 with TRBJ1-2; 8 bases are shared with TRBD1. CDR3 size: 14 residues. CDR1 and CDR2 from the germline V gene are LGHNA and YSLEER. The V segment lost 1 base and the J segment 6 bases; nucleotides outside the gene matches: 4. CDR3 amino acids: CASSQVGRGHGYTF. DNA for the CDR3: TGCGCCAGCAGCCAAGTCGGCAGGGGGCATGGCTACACCTTC.

V and J are TRBV2 and TRBJ2-7; TRBD1 matches 9 bases. V dropped 10 bases and J dropped 5; count of bases not matched to a gene: 12. The CDR3 spans 14 residues. CDR1 and CDR2 from the germline V gene are SNHLY and FYNNEI. The CDR3 DNA reads TGTGCCACTAAGGAATACAGGGGGCCACACGAGCAGTACTTC. Its protein product is CATKEYRGPHEQYF.

The gene calls are TRBV7-3 and TRBJ2-1; D perhaps matches TRBD2 (5 bases). Germline values: CDR1 SGHTA, CDR2 FQGTGA. Trimming pared 2 bases from V and 9 bases from J, leaving 17 bases between. This CDR3 contains 15 residues. The CDR3 nucleotides are TGTGCCAGCAGCTTAGACGGACTCCCTAGTCTTGAGCAGTTCTTC. It codes for CASSLDGLPSLEQFF.

The V and J genes are TRBV3-1 (or the pseudogene TRBV3-2) and TRBJ2-3; D is unresolved. The CDR3 length is 14 residues. Per germline, CDR1 LGHDT and CDR2 YNNKEL (reference sequence). Trimming stripped 0 bases from V and 4 bases from J, with 8 bases between. CDR3 region: CASSQDLHADTQYF. CDR3 coding DNA: TGTGCCAGCAGCCAAGATTTACACGCAGATACGCAGTATTTT.